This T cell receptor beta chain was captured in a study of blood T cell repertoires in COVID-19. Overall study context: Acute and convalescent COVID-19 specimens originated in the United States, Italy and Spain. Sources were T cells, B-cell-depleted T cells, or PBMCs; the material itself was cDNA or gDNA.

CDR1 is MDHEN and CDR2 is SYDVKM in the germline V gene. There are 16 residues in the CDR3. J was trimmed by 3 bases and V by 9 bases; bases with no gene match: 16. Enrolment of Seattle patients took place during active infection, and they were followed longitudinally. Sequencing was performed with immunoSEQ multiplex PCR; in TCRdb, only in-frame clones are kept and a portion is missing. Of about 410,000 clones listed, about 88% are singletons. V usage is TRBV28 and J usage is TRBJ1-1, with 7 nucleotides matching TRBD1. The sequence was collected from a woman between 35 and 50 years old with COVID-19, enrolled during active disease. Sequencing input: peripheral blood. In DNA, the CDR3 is TGTGCCAGGCTCCGGGACAGCACGAACACGGACACTGAAGCTTTCTTT. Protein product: CARLRDSTNTDTEAFF.